Shown below are 17 T cell receptor beta chains from a single sample sequenced in a study of T-cell reconstitution after alpha-beta-depleted transplantation in children. A library of TCRbeta sequences, prepared with unique molecular identifiers, was generated. TCRdb called the PCR reads again in MiXCR, with one record for every CDR3 protein. Among 700,000 to 850,000 distinct CDR3 sequences listed, around 17% were seen once. The starting material was PBMCs, mostly from graft donor cells, obtained 360 days after TCRalphabeta/CD19-depleted stem cell transplant. These receptors were obtained from a male patient younger than 18 who had a stem cell transplant for acute lymphoblastic leukemia, so the T cells may come from the graft donor.

In its sample, this clonotype was seen a few times. The chain combines TRBV7-7 with TRBJ2-3; 8 bases are shared with TRBD2. The ends lost 5 bases at V and 1 base at J; junction bases unmatched: 8. CDR3 length equals 16 residues. Germline loops: CDR1 SSHAT, CDR2 FNYEAQ (reference sequence). The CDR3 bases are TGTGCCAGCAGCCCGTCAGCGGGAGTTGGCACAGATACGCAGTATTTT. Encoded protein: CASSPSAGVGTDTQYF.

This clonotype was counted a few times. This chain connects TRBV20-1 to TRBJ2-5, with D possibly being TRBD1 or TRBD2 (6 bases each). CDR1 and CDR2 from the germline V gene are DFQATT and SNEGSKA (reference sequence). V lost 6 bases to trimming and J lost 3 bases, with 14 bases between them. The CDR3 extends over 13 amino acids. CDR3 amino acids: CSAPRGAEETQYF. In nucleotides, the CDR3 is TGCAGTGCCCCAAGGGGGGCTGAAGAGACCCAGTACTTC.

The genes are TRBV24-1 and TRBJ1-4; D gene unclear. CDR1 KGHDR and CDR2 SFDVKD come from the germline V gene. This CDR3 is 13 amino acids long. V lost 7 bases and J 8 bases, leaving 13 bases between the germline ends. CDR3 sequence: CATSDPGREKLFF. In DNA form, the CDR3 reads TGTGCCACCAGCGACCCGGGCCGGGAAAAACTGTTTTTT.

The chain links TRBV28 to TRBJ2-3; D may be TRBD1 (5 bases). V gave up 4 bases and J gave up 4 bases, with 18 bases separating them. The V gene's germline CDR1 is MDHEN and CDR2 SYDVKM. CDR3 length equals 16 residues. In DNA, the CDR3 is TGTGCCAGCAGTTCCAGGGCCTTTCAGTTCCCAGATACGCAGTATTTT. Amino acid sequence: CASSSRAFQFPDTQYF.

The rearrangement uses TRBV4-1 and TRBJ2-2, with D unclear. V lost 4 bases and J lost 1, with 13 bases in between. Germline CDR1 and CDR2: MGHRA and YSYEKL. CDR3 length equals 16 residues. CDR3 nucleotides: TGCGCCAGCAGCCCCCCCGGCGCGGAGAACACCGGGGAGCTGTTTTTT. Translating it yields CASSPPGAENTGELFF.

This clonotype was observed at least ten times. The rearrangement joins TRBV5-1 to TRBJ2-7; 11 nucleotides line up with TRBD2. The CDR3 runs to 13 residues. J was trimmed by 5 bases and V by 5 bases; bases with no gene match: 3. Germline values: CDR1 SGHRS, CDR2 YFSETQ. The DNA of the CDR3 is TGCGCCAGCAGGACTAGCGGGAAGAACGAGCAGTACTTC. This translates into CASRTSGKNEQYF.

This clonotype was observed a handful of times. The rearrangement links TRBV7-3 to TRBJ2-3; TRBD2 might be the D (6 bases). The germline V and J ends were trimmed by 2 bases and 6 bases, with 12 bases remaining between them. Looked up from germline, CDR1 is SGHTA and CDR2 is FQGTGA. The CDR3 sequence is 14 residues long. In nucleotides, the CDR3 is TGTGCCAGCAGCTTAGGTAGCGGTTCGGATACGCAGTATTTT. Protein sequence: CASSLGSGSDTQYF.

A few counts support this clonotype. The genes are TRBV11-1 and TRBJ2-7; 7 bases agree with TRBD2. V shed 1 base and J 2 bases; nucleotides not matched to a gene: 11. Germline CDR1 SGHAT, CDR2 FQDESV (reference sequence). The CDR3 has 17 residues. CDR3 sequence: CASSLGPGGAETYEQYF. DNA of the CDR3: TGTGCCAGCAGCTTAGGGCCGGGAGGAGCGGAAACCTACGAGCAGTACTTC.

The chain carries TRBV6-5 and TRBJ2-1; TRBD2 agrees at 7 bases. Trimming cost V 0 bases and J 8 bases; bases outside gene matches: 10. The CDR3 runs 16 residues. Germline V gene lookup returns CDR1 MNHEY and CDR2 SVGAGI. This CDR3 reads CASSYSIRGGIDEQFF. The CDR3 nucleotides read TGTGCCAGCAGTTACTCTATCCGGGGAGGGATCGATGAGCAGTTCTTC.

The V gene is TRBV5-1, the J gene TRBJ2-5, with 8 bases fitting TRBD2. This CDR3 region has 14 residues. The J segment lost 5 bases and the V segment lost 6 bases, leaving 9 bases of the junction unmatched. The germline V gene has CDR1 SGHRS and CDR2 YFSETQ. Written as DNA, the CDR3 is TGCGCCAGCACCCTCGGGAGGGCCTTGGAGACCCAGTACTTC. The encoded protein is CASTLGRALETQYF.

V is TRBV7-6 and J is TRBJ2-3; perhaps D is TRBD1 or TRBD2 (5 bases each). Per germline, CDR1 SGHVS and CDR2 FNYEAQ. V was pared by 2 bases and J by 1 base, with 16 bases between. CDR3 length: 17 amino acids. The CDR3 loop is CASSLPVRGARTDTQYF. CDR3 in DNA: TGTGCCAGCAGCTTACCCGTAAGAGGGGCTCGCACAGATACGCAGTATTTT.

This clonotype was detected only a few times. The genes are TRBV29-1 and TRBJ1-2; D might be TRBD1 (5 bases). The V and J ends lost 4 bases and 4 bases respectively, with 10 bases between them. The CDR3 sequence is 12 residues long. CDR1 is SQVTM, CDR2 ANQGSEA, per germline. CDR3 nucleotide sequence: TGCAGCGTTGGTCAGGGCGTCTATGGCTACACCTTC. This encodes CSVGQGVYGYTF.

The chain combines TRBV5-1 with TRBJ2-7, with TRBD2 matching over 9 bases. Germline CDR1 SGHRS, CDR2 YFSETQ. V was pared by 0 bases and J by 0 bases, with 4 bases of the junction left unmatched. This CDR3 has 16 residues. DNA of the CDR3: TGCGCCAGCAGCTTGGGGGCTAGCGGGATCTCCTACGAGCAGTACTTC. It translates to CASSLGASGISYEQYF.

This chain uses TRBV2 with TRBJ2-3; D may be TRBD2 (5 bases). Trimming took off 6 bases at V and 12 bases at J, with 28 bases between the two ends. Germline-derived CDR1 and CDR2 are SNHLY and FYNNEI. The CDR3 has 16 residues. The CDR3 bases are TGTGCCAGCAGGATTAGCGAGAGTCCCCCTTACAATAGCCAGTATTTT. Translating it yields CASRISESPPYNSQYF.

This clonotype was seen many times. The chain carries TRBV2 and TRBJ2-5, with 8 bases fitting TRBD2. J was trimmed by 9 bases and V by 3 bases; bases with no gene match: 9. In germline, CDR1 is SNHLY, CDR2 FYNNEI. This CDR3 is built from 14 residues. DNA of the CDR3: TGTGCCAGCAGTGACCGACTAGCGCCCTTCTCCCAGTACTTC. Encoded protein: CASSDRLAPFSQYF.

This clonotype was seen ten or more times. The V call is TRBV20-1, the J call TRBJ2-1; maybe TRBD1 (6 bases). The CDR3 runs 15 residues. V lost 2 bases, J lost 9 bases, and 20 bases lay in between. Germline loops: CDR1 DFQATT, CDR2 SNEGSKA (reference sequence). CDR3 amino acids: CSARKTGKGIREQFF. The CDR3, as DNA: TGCAGTGCTAGAAAAACAGGGAAGGGTATCCGTGAGCAGTTCTTC.

The rearrangement uses TRBV5-5 and TRBJ2-7; TRBD2 might be the D (5 bases). CDR3 size: 14 residues. CDR1 SGHKS and CDR2 YYEKEE come from the germline V gene (reference sequence). Trimming removed 0 bases at V and 3 bases at J, with 10 bases between. The chain's CDR3 is CASSLVPRDYEQYF. Here the CDR3 DNA reads TGTGCCAGCAGCTTGGTTCCGAGGGACTACGAGCAGTACTTC.